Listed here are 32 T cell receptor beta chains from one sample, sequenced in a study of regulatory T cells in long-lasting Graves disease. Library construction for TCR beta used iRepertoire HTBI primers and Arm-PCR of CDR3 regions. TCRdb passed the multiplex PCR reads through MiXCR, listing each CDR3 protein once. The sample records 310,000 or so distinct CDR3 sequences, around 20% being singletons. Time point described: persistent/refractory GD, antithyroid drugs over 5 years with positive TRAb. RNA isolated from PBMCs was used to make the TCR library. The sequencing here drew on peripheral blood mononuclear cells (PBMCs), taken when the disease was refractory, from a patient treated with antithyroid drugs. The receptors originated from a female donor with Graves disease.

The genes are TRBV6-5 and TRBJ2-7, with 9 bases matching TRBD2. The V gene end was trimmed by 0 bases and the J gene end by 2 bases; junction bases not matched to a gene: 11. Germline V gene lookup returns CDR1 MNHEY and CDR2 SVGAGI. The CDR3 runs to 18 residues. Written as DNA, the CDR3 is TGTGCCAGCAGTTACTCGGCTAGCGGGACTGGTTCGCCCTACGAGCAGTACTTC. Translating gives CASSYSASGTGSPYEQYF.

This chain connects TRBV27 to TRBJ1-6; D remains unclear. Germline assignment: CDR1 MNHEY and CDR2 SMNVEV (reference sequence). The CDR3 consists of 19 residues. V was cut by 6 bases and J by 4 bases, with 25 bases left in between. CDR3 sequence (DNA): TGTGCCAGCAGCGCGCACACGGAAGCCCGTTCCTTTTATAATTCACCCCTCCACTTT. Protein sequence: CASSAHTEARSFYNSPLHF.

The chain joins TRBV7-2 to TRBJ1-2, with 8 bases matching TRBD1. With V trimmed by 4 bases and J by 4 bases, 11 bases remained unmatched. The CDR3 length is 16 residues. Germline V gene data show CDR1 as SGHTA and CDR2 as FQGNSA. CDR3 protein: CASSSYQTGAGYGYTF. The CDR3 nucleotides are TGTGCCAGCAGCTCCTACCAGACAGGGGCGGGCTATGGCTACACCTTC. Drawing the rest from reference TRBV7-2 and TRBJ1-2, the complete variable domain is GAGVSQSPSNKVTEKGKDVELRCDPISGHTALYWYRQSLGQGLEFLIYFQGNSAPDKSGLPSDRFSAERTGGSVSTLTIQRTQQEDSAVYLCASSSYQTGAGYGYTFGSGTRLTVV.

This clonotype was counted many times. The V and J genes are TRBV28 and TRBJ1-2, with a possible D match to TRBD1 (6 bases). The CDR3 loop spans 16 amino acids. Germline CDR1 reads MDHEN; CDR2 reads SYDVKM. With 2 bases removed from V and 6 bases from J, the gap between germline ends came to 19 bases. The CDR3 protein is CASSLIGQGQGDGYTF. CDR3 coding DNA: TGTGCCAGCAGTTTAATCGGCCAGGGGCAAGGAGATGGCTACACCTTC.

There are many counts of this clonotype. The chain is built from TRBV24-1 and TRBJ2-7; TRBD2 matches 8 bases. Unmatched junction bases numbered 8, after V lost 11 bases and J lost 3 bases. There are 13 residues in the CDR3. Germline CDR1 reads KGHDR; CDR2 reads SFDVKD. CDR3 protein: CAIGASGRYEQYF. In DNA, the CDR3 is TGTGCCATTGGGGCTAGCGGGCGCTACGAGCAGTACTTC.

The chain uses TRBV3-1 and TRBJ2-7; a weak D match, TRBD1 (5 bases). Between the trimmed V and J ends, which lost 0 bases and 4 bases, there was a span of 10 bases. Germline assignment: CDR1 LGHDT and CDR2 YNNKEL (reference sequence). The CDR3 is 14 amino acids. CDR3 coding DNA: TGTGCCAGCAGCCAAGAGCAGGGTATATACGAGCAGTACTTC. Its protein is CASSQEQGIYEQYF.

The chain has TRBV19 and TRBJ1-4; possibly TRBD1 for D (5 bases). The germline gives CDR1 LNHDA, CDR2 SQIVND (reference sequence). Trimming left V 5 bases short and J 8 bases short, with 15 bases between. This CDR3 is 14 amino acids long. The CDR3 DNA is TGTGCCAGTAGTGCAGGGTTCGGGGGGGAAAAACTGTTTTTT. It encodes CASSAGFGGEKLFF.

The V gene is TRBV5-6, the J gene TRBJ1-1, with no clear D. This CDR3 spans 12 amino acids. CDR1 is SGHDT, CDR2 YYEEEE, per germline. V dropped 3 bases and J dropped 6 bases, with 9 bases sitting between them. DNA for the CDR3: TGTGCCAGCAGCTACAGTGGGGCTGAAGCTTTCTTT. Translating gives CASSYSGAEAFF.

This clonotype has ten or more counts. DNA of the CDR3: TGTGCCAGCAGTCTTACAGGGGGCTACACTGAAGCTTTCTTT. Residues: CASSLTGGYTEAFF. The chain recombines TRBV28 with TRBJ1-1; 9 bases match TRBD1. Germline V gene data show CDR1 as MDHEN and CDR2 as SYDVKM. The V and J ends lost 5 bases and 3 bases, in that order; junction bases with no gene match: 4. CDR3 size: 14 residues.

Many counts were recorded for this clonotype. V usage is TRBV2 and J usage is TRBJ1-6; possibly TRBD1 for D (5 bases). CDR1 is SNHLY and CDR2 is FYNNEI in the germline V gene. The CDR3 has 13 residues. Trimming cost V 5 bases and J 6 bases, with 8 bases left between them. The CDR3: CASSSGFNSPLHF. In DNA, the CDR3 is TGTGCCAGCAGTTCAGGGTTTAATTCACCCCTCCACTTT.

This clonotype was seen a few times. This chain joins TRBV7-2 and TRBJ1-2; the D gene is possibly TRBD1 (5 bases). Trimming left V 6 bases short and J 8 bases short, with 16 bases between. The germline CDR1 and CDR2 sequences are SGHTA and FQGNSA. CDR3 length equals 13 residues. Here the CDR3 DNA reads TGTGCCAGCAGGAGCAGGGTAGAGGGAGGCTACACCTTC. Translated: CASRSRVEGGYTF.

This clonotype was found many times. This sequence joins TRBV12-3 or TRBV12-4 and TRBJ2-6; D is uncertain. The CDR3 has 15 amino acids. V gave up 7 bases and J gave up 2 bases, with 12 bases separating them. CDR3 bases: TGTGCCAGCATGCCCAGGTTCGCTGGGGCCAACGTCCTGACTTTC. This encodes CASMPRFAGANVLTF.

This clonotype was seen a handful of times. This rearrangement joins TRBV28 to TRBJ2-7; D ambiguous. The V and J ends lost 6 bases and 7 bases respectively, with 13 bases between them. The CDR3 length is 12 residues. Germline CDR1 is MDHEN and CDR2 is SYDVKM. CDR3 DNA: TGTGCCAGCAGAGGACCAAGGTGGGAGCAGTACTTC. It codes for CASRGPRWEQYF.

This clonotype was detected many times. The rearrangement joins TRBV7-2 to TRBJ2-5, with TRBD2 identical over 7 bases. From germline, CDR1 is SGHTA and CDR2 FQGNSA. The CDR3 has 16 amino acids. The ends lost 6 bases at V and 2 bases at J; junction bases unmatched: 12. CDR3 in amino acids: CASSISGATSQETQYF. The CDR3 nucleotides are TGTGCCAGCAGTATAAGCGGGGCAACTTCACAAGAGACCCAGTACTTC.

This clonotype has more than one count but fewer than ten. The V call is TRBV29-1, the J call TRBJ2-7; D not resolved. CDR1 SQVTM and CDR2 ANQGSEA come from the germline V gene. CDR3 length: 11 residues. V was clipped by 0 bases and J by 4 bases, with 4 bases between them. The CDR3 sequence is CSVEDRYEQYF. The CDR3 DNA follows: TGCAGCGTTGAAGACAGGTACGAGCAGTACTTC.

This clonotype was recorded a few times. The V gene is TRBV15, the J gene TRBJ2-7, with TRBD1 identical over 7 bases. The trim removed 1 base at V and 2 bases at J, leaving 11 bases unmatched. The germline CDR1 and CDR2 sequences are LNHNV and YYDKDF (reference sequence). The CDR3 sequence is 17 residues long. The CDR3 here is CATSRGGTVGTAYEQYF. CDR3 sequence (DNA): TGTGCCACCAGCAGAGGGGGGACCGTCGGGACAGCCTACGAGCAGTACTTC.

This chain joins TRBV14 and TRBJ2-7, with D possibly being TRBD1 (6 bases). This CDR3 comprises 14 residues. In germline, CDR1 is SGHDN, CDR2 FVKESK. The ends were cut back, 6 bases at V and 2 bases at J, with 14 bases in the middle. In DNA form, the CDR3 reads TGTGCCAGCAGTGCAGGGGCCCCTACCTACGAGCAGTACTTC. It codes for CASSAGAPTYEQYF.

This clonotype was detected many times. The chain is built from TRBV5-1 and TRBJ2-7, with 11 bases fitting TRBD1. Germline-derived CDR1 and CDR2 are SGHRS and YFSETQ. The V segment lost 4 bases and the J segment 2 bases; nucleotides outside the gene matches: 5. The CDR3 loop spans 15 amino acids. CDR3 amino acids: CASSGRTGGAYEQYF. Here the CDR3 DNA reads TGCGCCAGCAGCGGCAGGACAGGGGGCGCCTACGAGCAGTACTTC. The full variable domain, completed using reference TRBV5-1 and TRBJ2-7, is KAGVTQTPRYLIKTRGQQVTLSCSPISGHRSVSWYQQTPGQGLQFLFEYFSETQRNKGNFPGRFSGRQFSNSRSEMNVSTLELGDSALYLCASSGRTGGAYEQYFGPGTRLTVT.

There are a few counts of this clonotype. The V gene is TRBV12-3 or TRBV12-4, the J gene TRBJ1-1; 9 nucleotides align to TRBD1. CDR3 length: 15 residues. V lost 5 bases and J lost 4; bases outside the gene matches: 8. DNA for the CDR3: TGTGCCAGCAGTGCCTGGGACAGGGCGGGCACTGAAGCTTTCTTT. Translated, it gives CASSAWDRAGTEAFF.

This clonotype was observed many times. CDR3 sequence: CASSLLGTGGNNYGYTF. CDR3 DNA: TGTGCCAGCAGTTTATTAGGGACAGGGGGGAATAACTATGGCTACACCTTC. This rearrangement joins TRBV27 to TRBJ1-2; 11 positions match TRBD1. Germline V gives CDR1 MNHEY, CDR2 SMNVEV (reference sequence). J lost 1 base, V lost 1 base, and 5 bases had no gene match. This CDR3 comprises 17 residues.

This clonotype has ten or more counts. In nucleotides, the CDR3 is TGTGCCAGCAGTGAAATTGGAGCGGGGGGGTCTGGTGAGCAGTTCTTC. Its translation: CASSEIGAGGSGEQFF. The J gene is TRBJ2-1, the V gene TRBV2; 10 positions match TRBD2. J lost 9 bases, V lost 2 bases, and 10 bases had no gene match. The germline CDR1 and CDR2 sequences are SNHLY and FYNNEI. This CDR3 contains 16 residues.

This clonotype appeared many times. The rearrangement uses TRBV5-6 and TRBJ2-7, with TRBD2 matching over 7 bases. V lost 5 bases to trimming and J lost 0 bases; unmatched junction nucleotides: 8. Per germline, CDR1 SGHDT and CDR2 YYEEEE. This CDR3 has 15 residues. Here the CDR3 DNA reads TGTGCCAGCAGAGAAGTGGGGGAGGGCTCCTACGAGCAGTACTTC. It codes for CASREVGEGSYEQYF.

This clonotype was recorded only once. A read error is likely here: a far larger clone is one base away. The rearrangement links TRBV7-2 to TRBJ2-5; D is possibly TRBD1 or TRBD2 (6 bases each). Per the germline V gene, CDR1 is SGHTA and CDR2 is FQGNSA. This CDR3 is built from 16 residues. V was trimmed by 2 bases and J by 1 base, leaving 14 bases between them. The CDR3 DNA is TGTGCCAGCAGCTTAATTACGGGGGCGCCCCAAGAGACCCAGTACTTC. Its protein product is CASSLITGAPQETQYF.

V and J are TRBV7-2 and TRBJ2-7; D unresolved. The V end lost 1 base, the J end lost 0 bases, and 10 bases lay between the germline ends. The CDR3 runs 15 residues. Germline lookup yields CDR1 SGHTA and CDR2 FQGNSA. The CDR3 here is CASSLGVYSSYEQYF. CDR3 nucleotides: TGTGCCAGCAGCTTAGGAGTGTATAGCTCCTACGAGCAGTACTTC.

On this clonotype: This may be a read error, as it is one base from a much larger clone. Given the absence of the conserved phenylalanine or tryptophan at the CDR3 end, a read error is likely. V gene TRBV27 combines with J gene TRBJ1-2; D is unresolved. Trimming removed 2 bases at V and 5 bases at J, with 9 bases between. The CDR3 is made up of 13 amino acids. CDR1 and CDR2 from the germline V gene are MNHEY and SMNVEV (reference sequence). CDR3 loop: CASSLNGFYGYTL. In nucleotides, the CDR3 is TGTGCCAGCAGTTTAAATGGGTTTTATGGCTACACCCTC.

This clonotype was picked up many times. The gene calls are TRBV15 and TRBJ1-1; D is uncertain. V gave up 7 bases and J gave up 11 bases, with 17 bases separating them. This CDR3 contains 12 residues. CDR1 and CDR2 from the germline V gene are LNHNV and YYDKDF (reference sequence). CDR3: CATKVGESDAFF. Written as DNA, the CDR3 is TGTGCCACCAAAGTGGGTGAAAGTGATGCTTTCTTT. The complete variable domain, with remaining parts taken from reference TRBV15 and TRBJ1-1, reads DAMVIQNPRYQVTQFGKPVTLSCSQTLNHNVMYWYQQKSSQAPKLLFHYYDKDFNNEADTPDNFQSRRPNTSFCFLDIRSPGLGDTAMYLCATKVGESDAFFGQGTRLTVV.

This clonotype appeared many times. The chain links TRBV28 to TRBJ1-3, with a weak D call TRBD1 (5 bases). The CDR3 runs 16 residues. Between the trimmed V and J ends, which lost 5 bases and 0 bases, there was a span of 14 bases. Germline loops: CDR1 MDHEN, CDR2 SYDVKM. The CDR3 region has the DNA TGTGCCAGCAGTCCGGGACTCCTGAGCTCTGGAAACACCATATATTTT. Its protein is CASSPGLLSSGNTIYF.

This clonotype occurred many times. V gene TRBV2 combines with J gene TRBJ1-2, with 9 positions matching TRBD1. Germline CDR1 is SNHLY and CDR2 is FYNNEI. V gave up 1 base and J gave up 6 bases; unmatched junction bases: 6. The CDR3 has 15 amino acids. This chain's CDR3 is CASSEDLTGGHGYTF. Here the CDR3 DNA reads TGTGCCAGCAGTGAAGATCTGACAGGGGGACATGGCTACACCTTC. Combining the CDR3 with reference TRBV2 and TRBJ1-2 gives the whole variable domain EPEVTQTPSHQVTQMGQEVILRCVPISNHLYFYWYRQILGQKVEFLVSFYNNEISEKSEIFDDQFSVERPDGSNFTLKIRSTKLEDSAMYFCASSEDLTGGHGYTFGSGTRLTVV.

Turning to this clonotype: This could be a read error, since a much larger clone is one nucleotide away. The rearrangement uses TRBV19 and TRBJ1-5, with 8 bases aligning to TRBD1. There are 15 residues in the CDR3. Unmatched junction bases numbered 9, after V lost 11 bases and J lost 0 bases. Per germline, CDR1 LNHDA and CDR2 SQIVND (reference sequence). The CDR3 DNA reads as TGTGCCGGTACCCGGACAGGGAATAGCAATCAGCCCCAGCATTTT. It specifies CAGTRTGNSNQPQHF.

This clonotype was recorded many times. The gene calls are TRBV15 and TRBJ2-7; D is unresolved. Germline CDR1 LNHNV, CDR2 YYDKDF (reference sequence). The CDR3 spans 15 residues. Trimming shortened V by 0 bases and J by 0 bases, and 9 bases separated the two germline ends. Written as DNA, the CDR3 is TGTGCCACCAGCAGAGAGAAAGGAAGCTCCTACGAGCAGTACTTC. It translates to CATSREKGSSYEQYF.

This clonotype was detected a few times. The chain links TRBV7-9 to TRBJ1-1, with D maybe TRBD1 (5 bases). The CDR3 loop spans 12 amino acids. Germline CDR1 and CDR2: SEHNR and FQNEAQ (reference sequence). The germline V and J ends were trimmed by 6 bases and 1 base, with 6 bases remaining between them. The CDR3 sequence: CASRGANTEAFF. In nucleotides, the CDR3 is TGTGCCAGCAGAGGGGCGAACACTGAAGCTTTCTTT.

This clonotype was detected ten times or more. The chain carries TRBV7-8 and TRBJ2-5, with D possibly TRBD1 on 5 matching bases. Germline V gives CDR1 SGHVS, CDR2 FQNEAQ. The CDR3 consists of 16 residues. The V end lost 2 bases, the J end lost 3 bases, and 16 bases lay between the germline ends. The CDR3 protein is CASSLNLRKGEETQYF. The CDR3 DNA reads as TGTGCCAGCAGCTTAAATTTGAGGAAAGGGGAAGAGACCCAGTACTTC.